What follows are 16 T cell receptor beta chains derived from one specimen sequenced in a study of blood T cell repertoires in COVID-19 (dated by TCRdb to the early 2020s). Libraries were prepared through the immunoSEQ multiplex PCR assay. TCRdb provides this immuneACCESS table in a form limited to in-frame rearrangements. Some clones are lacking; in checked studies, under half of them reflect an unresolved V gene, and why the rest are absent is not known. A total of roughly 220,000 clones appear in this sample, around 84% of them only once. Of the sample, 4% to 6% is held by the ten largest clones. Sequences were obtained from peripheral blood. Receptors were obtained from a woman aged 55-70 years who had recovered from COVID-19.

This chain links TRBV12-5 with TRBJ2-1; a weak D match, TRBD2 (5 bases). The length of the CDR3 is 14 residues. Germline-derived CDR1 and CDR2 are LGHNT and FRNRAP. Trimming removed 3 bases at V and 8 bases at J, with 14 bases between. The CDR3 nucleotides are TGTGCTAGTGGTTTCCGCCCGGGAATCGATGAGCAGTTCTTC. Its translation: CASGFRPGIDEQFF. Based on the CDR3 plus reference TRBV12-5 and TRBJ2-1, the full variable domain is DARVTQTPRHKVTEMGQEVTMRCQPILGHNTVFWYRQTMMQGLELLAYFRNRAPLDDSGMPKDRFSAEMPDATLATLKIQPSEPRDSAVYFCASGFRPGIDEQFFGPGTRLTVL.

This rearrangement joins TRBV7-9 to TRBJ2-3, with 10 positions matching TRBD1. Trimming at V came to 6 bases and at J to 4 bases, leaving 7 bases not matched to a gene. Per the germline V gene, CDR1 is SEHNR and CDR2 is FQNEAQ (reference sequence). The CDR3 spans 15 residues. The CDR3 nucleotides are TGTGCCAGCAGGAATTCGGGACAGGGGTCAGATACGCAGTATTTT. Residues: CASRNSGQGSDTQYF.

This chain joins TRBV6-6 and TRBJ2-1, with D possibly matching TRBD2 (6 bases). Deletions cut 7 bases from V and 5 bases from J, with 12 bases between. This CDR3 has 13 residues. The germline V gene has CDR1 MNHNY and CDR2 SVGAGI (reference sequence). CDR3 DNA sequence: TGTGCCAGCAAAGGCGGGATTAACAATGAGCAGTTCTTC. It yields the protein CASKGGINNEQFF.

The chain recombines TRBV14 with TRBJ1-2; D is possibly TRBD1 (5 bases). Between the trimmed V and J ends, which lost 0 bases and 2 bases, there was a span of 19 bases. The CDR3 extends over 18 amino acids. CDR1 and CDR2 (germline): SGHDN, FVKESK. Here the CDR3 DNA reads TGTGCCAGCAGCCAAGAGACGTTAAGGGGCCGGAAAAACTATGGCTACACCTTC. Its translation: CASSQETLRGRKNYGYTF.

This clone was observed a single time. J is TRBJ2-1 and V is TRBV2, with D perhaps TRBD1 (6 bases). Germline V gene lookup returns CDR1 SNHLY and CDR2 FYNNEI. The CDR3 has 13 residues. The germline V and J ends were trimmed by 4 bases and 7 bases, with 11 bases remaining between them. CDR3 region: CASSAEQGNEQFF. The CDR3 DNA follows: TGTGCCAGCAGTGCCGAGCAGGGGAATGAGCAGTTCTTC.

This clone was counted a few times. V gene TRBV19 combines with J gene TRBJ1-5; no firm D call. The germline V and J ends were trimmed by 2 bases and 4 bases, with 9 bases remaining between them. The CDR3 totals 14 residues. Germline values: CDR1 LNHDA, CDR2 SQIVND (reference sequence). CDR3 nucleotide sequence: TGTGCCAGTAGTATATGGTCGGAGAATCAGCCCCAGCATTTT. Its translation is CASSIWSENQPQHF.

This chain connects TRBV19 to TRBJ1-5; 9 nucleotides agree with TRBD1. From germline, CDR1 is LNHDA and CDR2 SQIVND (reference sequence). V lost 6 bases, J lost 6 bases, and 9 bases stayed unmatched. The CDR3 length is 15 residues. The CDR3 loop reads CASRPRTGDGQPQHF. The CDR3 DNA reads TGTGCCAGTAGGCCTAGGACAGGGGACGGTCAGCCCCAGCATTTT.

The chain links TRBV18 to TRBJ1-1; D ambiguous. The CDR3 consists of 15 residues. V was cut by 1 base and J by 1 base, with 10 bases left in between. The germline gives CDR1 KGHSH, CDR2 LQKENI. The CDR3 sequence is CASSPQGGKNTEAFF. DNA of the CDR3: TGTGCCAGCTCACCACAGGGAGGGAAGAACACTGAAGCTTTCTTT. Drawing the rest from reference TRBV18 and TRBJ1-1, the complete variable domain is NAGVMQNPRHLVRRRGQEARLRCSPMKGHSHVYWYRQLPEEGLKFMVYLQKENIIDESGMPKERFSAEFPKEGPSILRIQQVVRGDSAAYFCASSPQGGKNTEAFFGQGTRLTVV.

The J gene is TRBJ1-2, the V gene TRBV6-5; D remains ambiguous. V was cut by 7 bases and J by 0 bases, with 6 bases left in between. Germline CDR1 is MNHEY and CDR2 is SVGAGI. The CDR3 covers 12 residues. In DNA form, the CDR3 reads TGTGCCAGCAAACAGACTAACTATGGCTACACCTTC. Its protein is CASKQTNYGYTF.

The V gene is TRBV19, the J gene TRBJ1-5; TRBD1 matches at 7 bases. V trimming: 7 bases; J trimming: 1 base; junction bases outside the gene matches: 7. This CDR3 comprises 15 residues. Looked up from germline, CDR1 is LNHDA and CDR2 is SQIVND (reference sequence). The CDR3 coding sequence is TGTGCCAGTACTAGCCGGACAGGAAGCAATCAGCCCCAGCATTTT. It specifies CASTSRTGSNQPQHF.

This sequence joins TRBV7-2 and TRBJ2-7; possibly TRBD1 for D (5 bases). The CDR3 extends over 14 amino acids. Germline-derived CDR1 and CDR2 are SGHTA and FQGNSA. V lost 4 bases, J lost 0 bases, and 10 bases lay in between. The CDR3 coding sequence is TGTGCCAGCAGCTCGGTGACAGTCTCCTACGAGCAGTACTTC. Its translation is CASSSVTVSYEQYF. Filled out from reference TRBV7-2 and TRBJ2-7, the complete variable domain reads GAGVSQSPSNKVTEKGKDVELRCDPISGHTALYWYRQSLGQGLEFLIYFQGNSAPDKSGLPSDRFSAERTGGSVSTLTIQRTQQEDSAVYLCASSSVTVSYEQYFGPGTRLTVT.

The J gene is TRBJ2-3, the V gene TRBV5-4; 8 bases align to TRBD1. The CDR3 covers 15 residues. In germline, CDR1 is SGHNT, CDR2 YYREEE (reference sequence). V dropped 4 bases and J dropped 4; count of bases not matched to a gene: 8. In DNA, the CDR3 is TGTGCCAGCAGCCCCAAGACAGGGGACCCAGATACGCAGTATTTT. Translation: CASSPKTGDPDTQYF.

V is TRBV5-1 and J is TRBJ2-1, with TRBD1 identical over 8 bases. The CDR3 has 14 amino acids. Germline lookup yields CDR1 SGHRS and CDR2 YFSETQ. Trimming cost V 0 bases and J 8 bases; bases outside gene matches: 4. This chain's CDR3 is CASSLEAGGDEQFF. CDR3 DNA: TGCGCCAGCAGCTTGGAAGCAGGGGGCGATGAGCAGTTCTTC.

The chain recombines TRBV4-1 with TRBJ2-6, with D maybe TRBD1 (5 bases). This CDR3 comprises 17 residues. Germline V CDR1 and CDR2: MGHRA, YSYEKL. Trimming stripped 3 bases from V and 3 bases from J, with 15 bases between. The CDR3 DNA reads as TGCGCCAGCAGCCATGTTGGGGCGTTTCGTGGGGCCAACGTCCTGACTTTC. Its translation: CASSHVGAFRGANVLTF.

This clone was seen a handful of times. Other DNA sequences in this specimen translate into the identical CDR3. The rearrangement links TRBV30 to TRBJ1-5; tentatively, D is TRBD1 (6 bases). The CDR3 consists of 13 residues. V lost 0 bases and J 4 bases, leaving 7 bases between the germline ends. CDR1 is GTSNPN, CDR2 SVGIG, per germline (reference sequence). CDR3 protein: CAWSVQGNQPQHF. The CDR3 coding sequence is TGTGCCTGGAGTGTACAGGGAAATCAGCCCCAGCATTTT.

The chain carries TRBV3-1 (or the pseudogene TRBV3-2) and TRBJ1-1; 8 nucleotides line up with TRBD1. Germline values: CDR1 LGHDT, CDR2 YNNKEL (reference sequence). The V segment lost 4 bases and the J segment 9 bases; nucleotides outside the gene matches: 4. This CDR3 has 12 amino acids. Here the CDR3 reads CASSRGRGQAFF. For the CDR3, the DNA is TGTGCCAGCAGCCGAGGCAGGGGGCAAGCTTTCTTT.